This TCR beta chain is drawn from a study of early stage breast cancer tumors. Using immunoSEQ multiplex PCR, the repertoire was profiled, and TCRdb retains in-frame clones only, with some absent. This sample yields roughly 30,000 clones, of which 80% are seen a single time; over 9.5% belongs to the top ten. The CDR3 has 12 residues. Germline lookup yields CDR1 MNHEY and CDR2 SVGAGI. The V and J ends lost 6 bases and 13 bases respectively, with 15 bases between them. This chain connects TRBV6-5 to TRBJ1-4; weak D call: TRBD1 (5 bases). The sequenced sample consisted of blood. The sequence was collected from a person aged 55 to 70 with breast cancer. The CDR3 DNA sequence: TGTGCCAGCAGCCCCCTTGGGAGGGGACTGTTTTTT. It codes for CASSPLGRGLFF.